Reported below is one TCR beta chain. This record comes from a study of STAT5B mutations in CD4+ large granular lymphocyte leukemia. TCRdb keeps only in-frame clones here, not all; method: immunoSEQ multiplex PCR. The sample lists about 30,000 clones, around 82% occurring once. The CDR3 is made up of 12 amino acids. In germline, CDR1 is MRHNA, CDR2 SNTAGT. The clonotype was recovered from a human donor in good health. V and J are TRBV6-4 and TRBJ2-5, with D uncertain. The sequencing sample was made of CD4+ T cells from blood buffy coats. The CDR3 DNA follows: TGTGCTACGTCTGGCGGACAAGAGACCCAGTACTTC. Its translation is CATSGGQETQYF.